This TCR beta chain derives from a study of T-cell memory formation after mild COVID-19. Background on the study: Across donors, TCR clusters were largely donor specific. General study findings and limits: Contracting CD8+ clones were enriched in EMRA, CD4+ mainly in CM and EM.

In the case of this clonotype: The antigen remains undetermined.

TCRdb recomputed calls from the 5' RACE reads with MiXCR, one row per CDR3 protein. The sample consists of around 340,000 distinct CDR3 sequences, over 10% of them appearing once. Per the germline V gene, CDR1 is SEHNR and CDR2 is FQNEAQ (reference sequence). This CDR3 is built from 13 residues. V lost 5 bases and J lost 4, with 12 bases in between. J is TRBJ2-7 and V is TRBV7-9; tentatively, D is TRBD1 or TRBD2 (5 bases each). The specimen was PBMCs or a T cell subset sorted from them (not recorded which). The origin of this receptor is a man aged 18 to 29 who had mild COVID-19 (a few samples of this study predate the infection). Cell type and time point are not known. The CDR3 region is CASSRDGPYEQYF. The CDR3 bases are TGTGCCAGCAGCCGGGACGGACCTTACGAGCAGTACTTC.